The sample holds a few counts of the clone carrying this TCR beta chain. Its specificity is unknown. The CDR3 spans 13 residues. V was shortened by 2 bases and J by 5 bases, with 9 bases between the two germline ends. Germline V lookup: CDR1 MNHEY, CDR2 SVGAGI. Conversion of TCR transcripts into cDNA relied on 5'RACE template switching, which added a universal primer site and UMIs. MiXCR was run by TCRdb on the 5' RACE reads, yielding one entry per CDR3 protein. This sample has about 170,000 distinct CDR3 sequences, with approximately 11% found just once. This specimen comes from a study of T cells after yellow fever vaccination. Points from the study as a whole: A secondary response was less intense yet reached its peak sooner, at day 5 versus 15. Clonotypes found in both CD4 and CD8 compartments made up a small share. Re-detected after boosting: most primary clones, approximately 97% of CD4 and roughly 90% of CD8.

The sequence was obtained from a man aged 18 to 35 who received the YFV17D yellow fever vaccine. The gene calls are TRBV6-5 and TRBJ1-1; D unresolved. The material sequenced was CD8+ T cells sorted from PBMCs, taken 15 days after the yellow fever booster vaccination. This CDR3 is CASSYAGVTEAFF. CDR3 coding DNA: TGTGCCAGCAGTTACGCTGGGGTAACTGAAGCTTTCTTT.